These 9 T cell receptor beta chains share one sample of origin, sequenced in a study of metastatic and nonmetastatic thyroid tumors. Each patient went into thyroid surgery without having received any treatment. TCRdb re-analyzed the PCR reads using MiXCR. Among about 20,000 clones listed, 31% were seen once. The sample taken for sequencing was blood. The receptors originated from a female donor with papillary thyroid cancer or a benign thyroid nodule (not recorded which). Some clones in this sample may be carry-over from other donors' samples.

This clone was seen many times. A clone one base away is much larger, so this may be a read error. This sample includes further DNA sequences coding for the same CDR3. The chain is built from TRBV6-4 and TRBJ2-3, with D possibly matching TRBD2 (7 bases). V lost 0 bases and J lost 6, with 16 bases in between. The germline CDR1 and CDR2 sequences are MRHNA and SNTAGT. The CDR3 consists of 16 residues. The CDR3 protein is CASSDSGGGAADTQYF. In DNA, the CDR3 is TGTGCCAGCAGTGACTCGGGAGGGGGAGCTGCGGATACGCAGTATTTT.

The chain carries TRBV5-1 and TRBJ1-1; 7 bases fit TRBD1. The junction had 6 bases not matched to a gene; V was cut back by 4 bases and J by 6 bases. Looked up from germline, CDR1 is SGHRS and CDR2 is YFSETQ. CDR3 length: 13 amino acids. The CDR3 coding sequence is TGCGCCAGCAGCGCCCAGGGGGTGGCTGAAGCTTTCTTT. Protein product: CASSAQGVAEAFF.

The chain uses TRBV7-2 and TRBJ1-2, with 7 bases lining up with TRBD1. The V segment lost 1 base and the J segment 7 bases; nucleotides outside the gene matches: 9. CDR3 length equals 15 residues. Germline CDR1 SGHTA, CDR2 FQGNSA. Here the CDR3 DNA reads TGTGCCAGCAGCTTAGTGGCAGGGGGATCGGGTGGCTACACCTTC. Amino acid sequence: CASSLVAGGSGGYTF.

This clone occurred once. This chain links TRBV7-8 with TRBJ2-7; TRBD2 is a possible D gene (6 bases). Trimming stripped 4 bases from V and 0 bases from J, with 19 bases between. The CDR3 contains 17 residues. Germline V gene data show CDR1 as SGHVS and CDR2 as FQNEAQ. This CDR3 is CASSSERVGPLSYEQYF. DNA of the CDR3: TGTGCCAGCAGCTCCGAGCGGGTAGGCCCTCTCTCCTACGAGCAGTACTTC.

The rearrangement joins TRBV6-2 or TRBV6-3 to TRBJ1-1; perhaps TRBD1 as D (5 bases). Trimming pared 2 bases from V and 4 bases from J, leaving 17 bases between. Germline CDR1 MNHEY, CDR2 SVGEGT. This CDR3 has 16 amino acids. The CDR3 DNA follows: TGTGCCAGCAGTTACACTCCAGGGAGGGGCGTCACTGAAGCTTTCTTT. It specifies CASSYTPGRGVTEAFF.

This clone ranks as medium-sized. This chain links TRBV15 with TRBJ2-6; possibly TRBD2 for D (5 bases). Germline V gives CDR1 LNHNV, CDR2 YYDKDF (reference sequence). V lost 0 bases and J 2 bases, leaving 11 bases between the germline ends. The CDR3 has 17 amino acids. Here the CDR3 reads CATSRDRVGAGANVLTF. The CDR3 DNA follows: TGTGCCACCAGCAGAGATCGGGTCGGGGCTGGGGCCAACGTCCTGACTTTC.

The V and J genes are TRBV5-1 and TRBJ1-1, with no clear D. The V and J ends lost 3 bases and 4 bases respectively, with 13 bases between them. The CDR3 length is 14 residues. Germline CDR1 SGHRS, CDR2 YFSETQ. This chain's CDR3 is CASSWLRDGTEAFF. Here the CDR3 DNA reads TGCGCCAGCAGCTGGTTGAGGGATGGCACTGAAGCTTTCTTT. Full variable domain (missing parts from reference TRBV5-1 and TRBJ1-1): KAGVTQTPRYLIKTRGQQVTLSCSPISGHRSVSWYQQTPGQGLQFLFEYFSETQRNKGNFPGRFSGRQFSNSRSEMNVSTLELGDSALYLCASSWLRDGTEAFFGQGTRLTVV.

With regard to this clone: The junction shows a germline mismatch at one end, possibly a read error. J is TRBJ1-1 and V is TRBV4-1; D is ambiguous. Germline lookup yields CDR1 MGHRA and CDR2 YSYEKL. This CDR3 has 12 amino acids. Here the CDR3 reads CAGSQGRTQAFF. In DNA, the CDR3 is TGCGCCGGCAGCCAAGGGCGGACCCAGGCTTTCTTT.

This clone is termed medium-sized. The V call is TRBV27, the J call TRBJ1-2, with 11 nucleotides matching TRBD1. CDR1 is MNHEY and CDR2 is SMNVEV in the germline V gene (reference sequence). The CDR3 runs 15 residues. J gave up 5 bases and V 5 bases, and 7 bases lay outside the gene matches. The CDR3 reads CASSRTGGLRYGYTF. In nucleotides, the CDR3 is TGTGCCAGCAGTCGGACAGGGGGCCTTAGGTATGGCTACACCTTC.